Listed here are 2 T cell receptor beta chains from one sample, sequenced in a study of cytomegalovirus exposure and HLA in healthy donors. The PCR ran on 60 Vbeta and 13 Jbeta primers. Profiled with immunoSEQ multiplex PCR; TCRdb holds only in-frame clones, not every one. The sample records 85,000 to 100,000 clones, more than 60% being singletons. The material sequenced was PBMCs. These receptors all stem from a human donor in good health.

The rearrangement joins TRBV7-9 to TRBJ1-1; D remains unclear. V was cut by 4 bases and J by 6 bases, with 12 bases left in between. Germline V gene sequence: CDR1 SEHNR, CDR2 FQNEAQ (reference sequence). The CDR3 runs to 13 residues. The CDR3 DNA sequence: TGTGCCAGCAGCTCTTTGGAGAGATCTGAAGCTTTCTTT. Amino acids: CASSSLERSEAFF. Complete variable domain (other parts from reference TRBV7-9 and TRBJ1-1): DTGVSQNPRHKITKRGQNVTFRCDPISEHNRLYWYRQTLGQGPEFLTYFQNEAQLEKSRLLSDRFSAERPKGSFSTLEIQRTEQGDSAMYLCASSSLERSEAFFGQGTRLTVV.

The gene calls are TRBV10-3 and TRBJ2-2, with D tentatively TRBD1 (5 bases). There are 14 residues in the CDR3. In germline, CDR1 is ENHRY, CDR2 SYGVKD. V was pared by 8 bases and J by 3 bases, with 13 bases between. CDR3 nucleotide sequence: TGTGCCATCCGACCCGGACAAGACACCGGGGAGCTGTTTTTT. This encodes CAIRPGQDTGELFF.